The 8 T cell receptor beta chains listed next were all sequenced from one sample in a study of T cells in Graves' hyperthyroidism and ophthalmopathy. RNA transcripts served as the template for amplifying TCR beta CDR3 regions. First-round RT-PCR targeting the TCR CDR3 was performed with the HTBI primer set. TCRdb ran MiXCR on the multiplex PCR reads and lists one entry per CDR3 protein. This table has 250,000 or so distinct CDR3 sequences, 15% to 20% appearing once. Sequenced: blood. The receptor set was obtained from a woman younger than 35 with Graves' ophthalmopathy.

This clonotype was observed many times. CDR3 coding DNA: TGTGCCAGCAGTTACTATTCAATCCTGACAGGGGGTTTTCCCGAAAAACTGTTTTTT. Amino acids: CASSYYSILTGGFPEKLFF. The chain joins TRBV6-6 to TRBJ1-4; 9 bases are a match to TRBD1. This CDR3 is built from 19 residues. The germline V gene has CDR1 MNHNY and CDR2 SVGAGI (reference sequence). Unmatched junction bases numbered 17, after V lost 1 base and J lost 8 bases.

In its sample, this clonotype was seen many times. The CDR3 region is CASIPDSGYNEQFF. The DNA of the CDR3 is TGCGCCAGCATTCCGGACTCCGGTTACAATGAGCAGTTCTTC. The V call is TRBV4-1, the J call TRBJ2-1; possible D gene TRBD2, 5 bases. Trimming stripped 7 bases from V and 4 bases from J, with 14 bases between. Germline V gene lookup returns CDR1 MGHRA and CDR2 YSYEKL. There are 14 residues in the CDR3.

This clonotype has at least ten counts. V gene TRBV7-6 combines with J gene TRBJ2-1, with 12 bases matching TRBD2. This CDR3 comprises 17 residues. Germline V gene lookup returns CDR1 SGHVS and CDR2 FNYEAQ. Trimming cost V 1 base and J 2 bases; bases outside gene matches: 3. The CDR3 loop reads CASSLVSSGRAYNEQFF. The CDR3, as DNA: TGTGCCAGCAGCTTAGTGTCTAGCGGGAGGGCCTACAATGAGCAGTTCTTC.

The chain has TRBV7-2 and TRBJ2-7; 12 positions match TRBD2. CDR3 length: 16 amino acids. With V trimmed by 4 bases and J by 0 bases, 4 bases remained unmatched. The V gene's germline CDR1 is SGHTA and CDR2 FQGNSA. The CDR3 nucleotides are TGTGCCAGCAGCTCCGGACTAGCGGGGAGCTCCTACGAGCAGTACTTC. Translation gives CASSSGLAGSSYEQYF.

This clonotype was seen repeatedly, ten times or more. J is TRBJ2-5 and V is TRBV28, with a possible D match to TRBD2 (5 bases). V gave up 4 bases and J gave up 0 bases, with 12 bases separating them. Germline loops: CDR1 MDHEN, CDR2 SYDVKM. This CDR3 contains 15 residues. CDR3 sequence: CASSSRTVYQETQYF. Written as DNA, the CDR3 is TGTGCCAGCAGTTCCCGGACTGTGTACCAAGAGACCCAGTACTTC.

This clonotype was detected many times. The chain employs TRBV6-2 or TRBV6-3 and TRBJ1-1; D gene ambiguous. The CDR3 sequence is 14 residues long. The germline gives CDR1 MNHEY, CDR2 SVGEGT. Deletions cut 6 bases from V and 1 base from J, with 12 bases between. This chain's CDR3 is CASSLTGRNTEAFF. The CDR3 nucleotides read TGTGCCAGCAGCTTAACCGGGCGGAACACTGAAGCTTTCTTT.

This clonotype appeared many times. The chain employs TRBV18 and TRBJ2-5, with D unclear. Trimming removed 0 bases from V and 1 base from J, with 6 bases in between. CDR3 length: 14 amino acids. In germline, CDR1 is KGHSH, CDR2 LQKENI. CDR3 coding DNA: TGTGCCAGCTCACCACCGATGACCCAAGAGACCCAGTACTTC. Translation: CASSPPMTQETQYF.

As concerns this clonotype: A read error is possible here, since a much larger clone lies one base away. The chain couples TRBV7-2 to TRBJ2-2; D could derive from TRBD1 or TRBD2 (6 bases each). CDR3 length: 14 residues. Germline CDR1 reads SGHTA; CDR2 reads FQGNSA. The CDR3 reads CASSLHRAGGKLFF. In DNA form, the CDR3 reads TGTGCCAGCAGCTTGCACAGGGCCGGCGGGAAGCTGTTTTTT.